The rows below give T cell receptor beta chains drawn from one sample of a study of human T cells and chemical hapten exposure. One entry per CDR3 protein results from TCRdb running MiXCR on the RACE reads. Of approximately 52,000 distinct CDR3 sequences in the sample, approximately 8.8% were seen once. This specimen was whole blood, taken in connection with sensitization to the hapten diphenylcyclopropenone (DPC). The receptor set was obtained from a woman aged 40 to 55 with alopecia areata. Some clones in this sample may be carry-over from other donors' samples. CDR3s include the opening cysteine and the closing phenylalanine or tryptophan. A D gene is named only where the DNA matches it firmly. The size entry is marked missing in some rows and otherwise reads once, few, many or a size class.

size: NA
J: TRBJ1-1
V: TRBV28
D: NA
DNA: TGTGCCAGCAGTTTGACAGGTATAGAAGCTTTCTTT
CDR3: CASSLTGIEAFF

size: few
J: TRBJ1-4
V: TRBV4-1
D: NA
DNA: TGCGCCAGCAGCCACAGGGACGATGGTGAAAAACTGTTTTTT
CDR3: CASSHRDDGEKLFF

size: many
J: TRBJ2-7
V: TRBV20-1
D: NA
DNA: TGCAGTGCCCAGGACCCCGAAGGTTTACCCTACGAGCAGTACTTC
CDR3: CSAQDPEGLPYEQYF

size: many
J: TRBJ1-2
V: TRBV29-1
D: NA
DNA: TGCAGCGGGGCAGGAGATGGGTATGGCTACACCTTC
CDR3: CSGAGDGYGYTF

size: few
J: TRBJ1-3
V: TRBV7-8
D: TRBD1
DNA: TGTGCCAGCAGCAAGGGACAGGGAGCTGGAAACACCATATATTTT
CDR3: CASSKGQGAGNTIYF

size: many
J: TRBJ2-5
V: TRBV20-1
D: TRBD2
DNA: TGCAGTGCTAGCGGGACTAGCTCCCCTGAGGAGACCCAGTACTTC
CDR3: CSASGTSSPEETQYF

size: NA
J: TRBJ1-1
V: TRBV2
D: NA
DNA: TGTGCCAGCAGTGAAGCGAGGGGGGCCGGCACTGAAGCTTTCTTT
CDR3: CASSEARGAGTEAFF

size: few
J: TRBJ2-1
V: TRBV7-2
D: NA
DNA: TGTGCCAGCAGCCGCCTTACAGGGCGCGATGAGCAGTTCTTC
CDR3: CASSRLTGRDEQFF

size: NA
J: TRBJ2-7
V: TRBV11-2
D: TRBD1
DNA: TGTGCCAGCAGCCCAGGACAGGGGGCCCCCTACGAGCAGTACTTC
CDR3: CASSPGQGAPYEQYF

size: few
J: TRBJ2-1
V: TRBV7-3
D: TRBD2
DNA: TGTGCCAGCAGTCCCACTAGCGGGGGAGACAATGAGCAGTTCTTC
CDR3: CASSPTSGGDNEQFF

size: few
J: TRBJ2-7
V: TRBV6-1
D: TRBD1
DNA: TGTGCCAGCAGGGCACCGGGACAGGGGTCCTACGAGCAGTACTTC
CDR3: CASRAPGQGSYEQYF

size: NA
J: TRBJ2-5
V: TRBV4-1
D: NA
DNA: TGCGCCAGCAGCCAAGGACAGAACCAAGAGACCCAGTACTTC
CDR3: CASSQGQNQETQYF

size: many
J: TRBJ2-1
V: TRBV11-2
D: TRBD2
DNA: TGTGCCAGCAGCTGGACTAGCGGGGGTATATCCTACAATGAGCAGTTCTTC
CDR3: CASSWTSGGISYNEQFF

size: NA
J: TRBJ2-3
V: TRBV5-1
D: NA
DNA: TGCGCCAAACTAACTGGGGACCTCTTCACAGATACGCAGTATTTT
CDR3: CAKLTGDLFTDTQYF

size: many
J: TRBJ2-7
V: TRBV7-6
D: TRBD2
DNA: TGTGCCAGCAGCTCGGGACTAGCGGGGGGGCTACTCGAGCAGTACTTC
CDR3: CASSSGLAGGLLEQYF

size: many
J: TRBJ1-5
V: TRBV6-7
D: NA
DNA: TGTGCCACCCTCAGGGTAGGGTTTAGCAATCAGCCCCAGCATTTT
CDR3: CATLRVGFSNQPQHF

size: few
J: TRBJ2-3
V: TRBV28
D: NA
DNA: TGTGCCAGCAGTTTGGGGGGGCAGGATACGCAGTATTTT
CDR3: CASSLGGQDTQYF

size: many
J: TRBJ2-5
V: TRBV9
D: NA
DNA: TGTGCCAGCAGCCCATCCCTGCACCAGCGACGGGGGGAGACCCAGTACTTC
CDR3: CASSPSLHQRRGETQYF

size: many
J: TRBJ2-6
V: TRBV25-1
D: NA
DNA: TGTGCCAGCAGTGAATATTCCCAGGGAGCTGGGGCCAACGTCCTGACTTTC
CDR3: CASSEYSQGAGANVLTF

size: few
J: TRBJ2-1
V: TRBV5-1
D: TRBD1
DNA: TGCGCCAGCAGCCCGGACAGGGTGATCGATGAGCAGTTCTTC
CDR3: CASSPDRVIDEQFF

size: NA
J: TRBJ2-1
V: TRBV5-4
D: TRBD1
DNA: TGTGCCAGCAGCCCGGGACAGGGTTACAATGAGCAGTTCTTC
CDR3: CASSPGQGYNEQFF

size: many
J: TRBJ2-5
V: TRBV7-2
D: NA
DNA: TGTGCCAGCAGCCAATGGACGGCCCGAGAAAAGACCCAGTACTTC
CDR3: CASSQWTAREKTQYF

size: NA
J: TRBJ1-5
V: TRBV20-1
D: TRBD1
DNA: TGCAGTGCCCTGGGACAGGGGGATCAGCCCCAGCATTTT
CDR3: CSALGQGDQPQHF

size: many
J: TRBJ2-7
V: TRBV19
D: NA
DNA: TGTGCCAGTAGTATGCAGGGGGGTCGTACCTACGAGCAGTACTTC
CDR3: CASSMQGGRTYEQYF

size: many
J: TRBJ1-2
V: TRBV2
D: NA
DNA: TGTGCCAGCACGACGTGGACTAACTATGGCTACACCTTC
CDR3: CASTTWTNYGYTF

size: NA
J: TRBJ2-7
V: TRBV11-2
D: TRBD2
DNA: TGTGCCAGCAGCCCCGGACTAGCGGGAGGGCCCGGTTACGAGCAGTACTTC
CDR3: CASSPGLAGGPGYEQYF

size: many
J: TRBJ2-5
V: TRBV29-1
D: TRBD1
DNA: TGCAGCGTTGATGGACAGGGACAAGAGACCCAGTACTTC
CDR3: CSVDGQGQETQYF

size: many
J: TRBJ1-5
V: TRBV30
D: TRBD1
DNA: TGTGCCTGGAGTGACAGGGGTGCTCAGCCCCAGCATTTT
CDR3: CAWSDRGAQPQHF

size: few
J: TRBJ1-1
V: TRBV29-1
D: TRBD1
DNA: TGCAGCGTCGCCGACAGGGGGCGGAACACTGAAGCTTTCTTT
CDR3: CSVADRGRNTEAFF

size: many
J: TRBJ2-1
V: TRBV28
D: NA
DNA: TGTGCCAGCAGTTATACAGGGAGCTCCTACAATGAGCAGTTCTTC
CDR3: CASSYTGSSYNEQFF

size: few
J: TRBJ1-1
V: TRBV29-1
D: NA
DNA: TGCAGCGTTCCCCGTCTAACAGGCGACGGGGCTGAAGCTTTCTTT
CDR3: CSVPRLTGDGAEAFF

size: NA
J: TRBJ2-7
V: TRBV6-2/TRBV6-3
D: NA
DNA: TGTGCCAGCAGTTATCCCCACGAGCAGTACTTC
CDR3: CASSYPHEQYF

size: many
J: TRBJ2-3
V: TRBV6-1
D: TRBD2
DNA: TGTGCCAGCACTAGGACTAGCAGCGCAGATACGCAGTATTTT
CDR3: CASTRTSSADTQYF

size: many
J: TRBJ1-5
V: TRBV7-6
D: NA
DNA: TGTGCCAGCAGCTTATCCTGGGATCAGCCCCAGCATTTT
CDR3: CASSLSWDQPQHF

size: few
J: TRBJ1-3
V: TRBV2
D: TRBD1
DNA: TGTGCCAAACAGGGGTTTGGAAACACCATATATTTT
CDR3: CAKQGFGNTIYF

size: many
J: TRBJ2-5
V: TRBV20-1
D: TRBD2
DNA: TGCAGTGCTAGGAAGGGTAGCGGGGTAGAGACCCAGTACTTC
CDR3: CSARKGSGVETQYF

size: many
J: TRBJ2-2
V: TRBV7-6
D: TRBD1
DNA: TGTGCCAGCAGCGGCCCGACAGGGTCCGGGGAGCTGTTTTTT
CDR3: CASSGPTGSGELFF

size: many
J: TRBJ2-5
V: TRBV7-2
D: TRBD2
DNA: TGTGCCAGCAGCGTCGACAGCGGGGGGCTTAGGGAGACCCAGTACTTC
CDR3: CASSVDSGGLRETQYF

size: few
J: TRBJ2-1
V: TRBV7-8
D: NA
DNA: TGTGCCAGCACCCCCCCTGGCAATGAGCAGTTCTTC
CDR3: CASTPPGNEQFF

size: few
J: TRBJ1-5
V: TRBV6-5
D: NA
DNA: TGTGCCACCTCCGGGGATGGGAATCAGCCCCAGCATTTT
CDR3: CATSGDGNQPQHF

size: NA
J: TRBJ2-1
V: TRBV10-3
D: TRBD2
DNA: TGTGCCACCAATAGCGGGGGGACAAACAATGAGCAGTTCTTC
CDR3: CATNSGGTNNEQFF

size: NA
J: TRBJ2-1
V: TRBV12-3/TRBV12-4
D: TRBD2
DNA: TGTGCCAGCACCGGGACTAGTAACATGGAGCAGTTCTTC
CDR3: CASTGTSNMEQFF

size: many
J: TRBJ2-3
V: TRBV9
D: TRBD2
DNA: TGTGCCAGCACCACGGGAGGAGGCACAGATACGCAGTATTTT
CDR3: CASTTGGGTDTQYF

size: NA
J: TRBJ1-6
V: TRBV21-1
D: NA
DNA: TGTGCCAGCAGCAAATTTAAGAAACCCCTGAGCTCCTATAATTCACCCCTCCACTTT
CDR3: CASSKFKKPLSSYNSPLHF

size: many
J: TRBJ2-6
V: TRBV7-6
D: NA
DNA: TGTGCCAGCAGCCCGGGGCCCCCTACTAGCTCTGGGGCCAACGTCCTGACTTTC
CDR3: CASSPGPPTSSGANVLTF

size: many
J: TRBJ2-3
V: TRBV18
D: NA
DNA: TGTGCCAGCTCACCGCAGCAAGATACGCAGTATTTT
CDR3: CASSPQQDTQYF

size: few
J: TRBJ2-1
V: TRBV2
D: TRBD2
DNA: TGTGCCAGCAGTCAAATTAGCGGGGGGATCTCCTACAATGAGCAGTTCTTC
CDR3: CASSQISGGISYNEQFF

size: NA
J: TRBJ2-7
V: TRBV5-4
D: NA
DNA: TGTGCCAGCAGCTTGGGCGGACGGCTCTACGAGCAGTACTTC
CDR3: CASSLGGRLYEQYF

size: few
J: TRBJ2-7
V: TRBV20-1
D: NA
DNA: TGCAGTGCTAGAGATGTGGGGGATCGAGGGGAGCAGTACTTC
CDR3: CSARDVGDRGEQYF

size: many
J: TRBJ1-2
V: TRBV20-1
D: NA
DNA: TGCAGTGCTAGGATGATACAGGGCTATGGCTACACCTTC
CDR3: CSARMIQGYGYTF

size: few
J: TRBJ2-2
V: TRBV4-3
D: NA
DNA: TGCGCCAGCAGCCAAGATCTTCCCGGGGAGCTGTTTTTT
CDR3: CASSQDLPGELFF

size: many
J: TRBJ2-3
V: TRBV7-2
D: TRBD2
DNA: TGTGCCAGCAGCTTCACTAGCGGGGGGGGGCGAGATACGCAGTATTTT
CDR3: CASSFTSGGGRDTQYF

size: many
J: TRBJ2-7
V: TRBV6-4
D: NA
DNA: TGTGCCAAGTCAGATCCCTACGAGCAGTACTTC
CDR3: CAKSDPYEQYF

size: many
J: TRBJ1-1
V: TRBV7-3
D: TRBD1
DNA: TGTGCCAGCAGCTTACTACAGGGGGCCGAAGCTTTCTTT
CDR3: CASSLLQGAEAFF

size: many
J: TRBJ2-1
V: TRBV7-8
D: NA
DNA: TGTGCCAGCAGCCCCGCCCGGGTCAATGAGCAGTTCTTC
CDR3: CASSPARVNEQFF

size: NA
J: TRBJ1-2
V: TRBV7-2
D: TRBD1
DNA: TGTGCCAGCAGCGTCAGTTGGGGACAGGGGAACTATGGCTACACCTTC
CDR3: CASSVSWGQGNYGYTF

size: many
J: TRBJ1-2
V: TRBV5-6
D: TRBD1
DNA: TGTGCCAGCAGCTCAAGGAGACAGGGACGTCTTTATGGCTACACCTTC
CDR3: CASSSRRQGRLYGYTF